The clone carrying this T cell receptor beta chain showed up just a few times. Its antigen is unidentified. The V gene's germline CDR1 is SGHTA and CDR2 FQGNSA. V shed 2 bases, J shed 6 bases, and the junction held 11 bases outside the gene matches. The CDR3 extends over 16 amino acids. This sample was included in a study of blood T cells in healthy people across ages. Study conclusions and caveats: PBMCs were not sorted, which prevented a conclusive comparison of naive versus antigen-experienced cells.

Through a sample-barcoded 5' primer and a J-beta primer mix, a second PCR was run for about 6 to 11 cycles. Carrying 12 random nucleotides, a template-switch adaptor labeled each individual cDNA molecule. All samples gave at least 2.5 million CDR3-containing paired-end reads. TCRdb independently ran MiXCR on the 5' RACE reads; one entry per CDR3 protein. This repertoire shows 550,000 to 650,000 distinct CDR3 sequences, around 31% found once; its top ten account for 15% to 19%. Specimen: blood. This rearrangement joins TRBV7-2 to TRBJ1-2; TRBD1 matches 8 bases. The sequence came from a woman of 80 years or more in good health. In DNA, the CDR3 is TGTGCCAGCAGCTTAAGTTCCCAGGGGGCGCAGGATGGCTACACCTTC. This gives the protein CASSLSSQGAQDGYTF. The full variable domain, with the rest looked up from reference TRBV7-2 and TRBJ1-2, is GAGVSQSPSNKVTEKGKDVELRCDPISGHTALYWYRQSLGQGLEFLIYFQGNSAPDKSGLPSDRFSAERTGGSVSTLTIQRTQQEDSAVYLCASSLSSQGAQDGYTFGSGTRLTVV.